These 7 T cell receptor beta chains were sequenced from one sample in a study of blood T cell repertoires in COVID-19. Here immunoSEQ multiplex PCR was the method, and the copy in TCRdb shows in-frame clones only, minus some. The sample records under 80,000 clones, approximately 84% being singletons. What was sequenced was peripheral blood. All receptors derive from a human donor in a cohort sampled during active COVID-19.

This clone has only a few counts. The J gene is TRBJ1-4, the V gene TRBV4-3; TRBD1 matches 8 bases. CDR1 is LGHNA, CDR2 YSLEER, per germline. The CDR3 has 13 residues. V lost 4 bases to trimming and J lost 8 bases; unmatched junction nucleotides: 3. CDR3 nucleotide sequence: TGCGCCAGCAGCCCACAGGGGGACGAAAAACTGTTTTTT. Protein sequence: CASSPQGDEKLFF.

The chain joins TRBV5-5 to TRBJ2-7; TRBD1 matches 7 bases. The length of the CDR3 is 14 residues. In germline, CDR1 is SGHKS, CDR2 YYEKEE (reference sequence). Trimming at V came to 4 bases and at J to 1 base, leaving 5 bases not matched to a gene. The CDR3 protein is CASSGTVVSYEQYF. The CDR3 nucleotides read TGTGCCAGCAGCGGGACAGTTGTATCCTACGAGCAGTACTTC.

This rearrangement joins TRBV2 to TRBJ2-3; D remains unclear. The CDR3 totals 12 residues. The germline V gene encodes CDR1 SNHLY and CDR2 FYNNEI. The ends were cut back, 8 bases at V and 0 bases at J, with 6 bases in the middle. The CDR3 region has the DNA TGTGCCAGCTCCCCGAGCACAGATACGCAGTATTTT. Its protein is CASSPSTDTQYF.

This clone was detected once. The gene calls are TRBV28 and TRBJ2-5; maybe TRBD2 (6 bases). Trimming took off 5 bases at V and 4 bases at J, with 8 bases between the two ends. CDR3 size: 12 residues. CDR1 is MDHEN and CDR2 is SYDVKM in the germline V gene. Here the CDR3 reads CASSGTRETQYF. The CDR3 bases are TGTGCCAGCAGTGGGACTCGAGAGACCCAGTACTTC. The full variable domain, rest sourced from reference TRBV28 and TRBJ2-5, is DVKVTQSSRYLVKRTGEKVFLECVQDMDHENMFWYRQDPGLGLRLIYFSYDVKMKEKGDIPEGYSVSREKKERFSLILESASTNQTSMYLCASSGTRETQYFGPGTRLLVL.

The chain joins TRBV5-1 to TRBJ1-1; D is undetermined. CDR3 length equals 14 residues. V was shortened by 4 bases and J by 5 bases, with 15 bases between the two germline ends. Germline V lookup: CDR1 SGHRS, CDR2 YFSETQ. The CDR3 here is CASSLQITGTEAFF. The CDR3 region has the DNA TGCGCCAGCAGCCTACAAATAACGGGGACTGAAGCTTTCTTT.

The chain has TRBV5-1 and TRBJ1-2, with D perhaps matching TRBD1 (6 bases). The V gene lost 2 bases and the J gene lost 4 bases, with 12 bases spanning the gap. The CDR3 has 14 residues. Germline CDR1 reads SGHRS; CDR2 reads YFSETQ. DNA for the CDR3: TGCGCCAGCAGCTTATTGGACAGATCCTATGGCTACACCTTC. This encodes CASSLLDRSYGYTF. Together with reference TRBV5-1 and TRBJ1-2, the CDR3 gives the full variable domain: KAGVTQTPRYLIKTRGQQVTLSCSPISGHRSVSWYQQTPGQGLQFLFEYFSETQRNKGNFPGRFSGRQFSNSRSEMNVSTLELGDSALYLCASSLLDRSYGYTFGSGTRLTVV.

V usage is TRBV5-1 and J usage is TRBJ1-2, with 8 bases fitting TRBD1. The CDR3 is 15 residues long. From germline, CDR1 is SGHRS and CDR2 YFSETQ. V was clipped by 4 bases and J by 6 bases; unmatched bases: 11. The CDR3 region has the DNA TGCGCCAGCAGCCTAGGGTCAGGGGGCGGTCATGGCTACACCTTC. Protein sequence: CASSLGSGGGHGYTF.